This passage covers 21 T cell receptor beta chains from one sample sequenced in a study of T cells in Graves' hyperthyroidism and ophthalmopathy. RNA transcripts gave rise to amplified TCR beta CDR3 regions. HTBI primers were used for first-round RT-PCR of the TCR CDR3. Each CDR3 protein is one row after TCRdb ran MiXCR on the multiplex PCR reads. The sample lists hundreds of thousands of distinct CDR3 sequences, more than 20% occurring once. Sequencing was done on a sample of blood. Receptors originate from a woman aged 35 to 49 with Graves' ophthalmopathy.

The chain employs TRBV6-1 and TRBJ2-2; 11 bases fit TRBD1. This CDR3 is built from 17 residues. V was clipped by 5 bases and J by 5 bases; unmatched bases: 10. From germline, CDR1 is MNHNS and CDR2 SASEGT. CDR3 region: CASSPPPGTGGTGELFF. CDR3 sequence (DNA): TGTGCCAGCAGTCCGCCTCCCGGGACAGGGGGGACCGGGGAGCTGTTTTTT.

The chain recombines TRBV2 with TRBJ2-7; 7 bases are shared with TRBD1. This CDR3 has 11 amino acids. CDR1 is SNHLY and CDR2 is FYNNEI in the germline V gene. The V and J ends lost 4 bases and 9 bases, in that order; junction bases with no gene match: 3. The CDR3, as DNA: TGTGCCAGCAGTGGAGGGGGCGGGCAGTACTTC. It codes for CASSGGGGQYF.

This clonotype was recorded many times. The gene calls are TRBV28 and TRBJ2-7; 7 nucleotides line up with TRBD1. The CDR3 sequence is 15 residues long. The germline gives CDR1 MDHEN, CDR2 SYDVKM. V lost 7 bases and J lost 3; bases outside the gene matches: 12. The CDR3 DNA is TGTGCCAGCACCGCGGCAGGGGGAGTGATCTACGAGCAGTACTTC. Protein sequence: CASTAAGGVIYEQYF.

This chain connects TRBV4-3 to TRBJ2-7, with a weak D call TRBD1 (6 bases). V lost 0 bases and J 4 bases, leaving 16 bases between the germline ends. The CDR3 is made up of 16 amino acids. The germline V gene has CDR1 LGHNA and CDR2 YSLEER. The CDR3 spells CASSQDWATGAYEQYF. Here the CDR3 DNA reads TGCGCCAGCAGCCAAGATTGGGCGACAGGAGCATACGAGCAGTACTTC.

The chain couples TRBV7-9 to TRBJ1-1; D is unclear. The CDR3 consists of 15 residues. V was clipped by 5 bases and J by 5 bases, with 18 bases between them. Looked up from germline, CDR1 is SEHNR and CDR2 is FQNEAQ (reference sequence). The CDR3 region has the DNA TGTGCCAGCAGCCAAGACACAGCAGCTTGGACTGAAGCTTTCTTT. Its translation: CASSQDTAAWTEAFF.

This clonotype was picked up many times. The chain couples TRBV5-1 to TRBJ2-5; 8 bases are shared with TRBD1. The V and J ends lost 0 bases and 5 bases, in that order; junction bases with no gene match: 9. Germline V gives CDR1 SGHRS, CDR2 YFSETQ. The CDR3 has 16 residues. The CDR3 protein is CASSLVPGGELETQYF. The CDR3, as DNA: TGCGCCAGCAGCTTGGTACCAGGGGGCGAGTTGGAGACCCAGTACTTC.

The table lists this clonotype with many counts. The CDR3 reads CASSERAGGLYEQYF. The CDR3 DNA follows: TGTGCCAGCAGTGAGAGGGCGGGAGGTCTCTACGAGCAGTACTTC. The genes are TRBV6-1 and TRBJ2-7, with 8 bases aligning to TRBD2. CDR3 length: 15 amino acids. Losses at the gene ends were 3 bases for V and 3 bases for J; bases not matched to a gene: 7. Germline-derived CDR1 and CDR2 are MNHNS and SASEGT.

This clonotype has ten or more counts. This clone may be a read error of a much larger clone one base away. The genes are TRBV6-1 and TRBJ1-5; 8 bases match TRBD1. The CDR3 contains 12 residues. Germline loops: CDR1 MNHNS, CDR2 SASEGT. The DNA of the CDR3 is TGTGCCGGCAGACAGGGGAGCCAGCCCCAGCATTTT. The encoded protein is CAGRQGSQPQHF.

Worth noting for this clonotype: Given a much more abundant clone one base away, this may be a read error. The chain has TRBV5-1 and TRBJ2-5, with D unresolved. This CDR3 has 14 amino acids. Germline CDR1 is SGHRS and CDR2 is YFSETQ. CDR3 DNA: TGCGCCAGCAGCTTCCCGGGCCCCAGAGAGACCCTGTACTTC. Translating gives CASSFPGPRETLYF.

This clonotype was counted many times. This CDR3 reads CATSRDLAVSYEQYF. The CDR3, as DNA: TGTGCCACCAGCAGAGATCTGGCAGTATCCTACGAGCAGTACTTC. This chain links TRBV15 with TRBJ2-7; D gene ambiguous. Trimming cost V 0 bases and J 1 base, with 10 bases left between them. The CDR3 spans 15 residues. Germline V CDR1 and CDR2: LNHNV, YYDKDF (reference sequence).

The sample holds many counts of this clonotype. The chain carries TRBV24-1 and TRBJ2-5, with unresolved D. In germline, CDR1 is KGHDR, CDR2 SFDVKD. This CDR3 comprises 13 residues. The V end lost 0 bases, the J end lost 5 bases, and 6 bases lay between the germline ends. DNA of the CDR3: TGTGCCACCAGTGATTTGGTGGTCGAGACCCAGTACTTC. Translating it yields CATSDLVVETQYF.

The table lists this clonotype with a few counts. The junction does not match germline at one end; this may be a read error. The chain carries TRBV28 and TRBJ2-7, with 11 bases fitting TRBD1. The CDR3 extends over 14 amino acids. The germline V gene has CDR1 MDHEN and CDR2 SYDVKM. The CDR3 reads CASSPGQGVVEQYF. The CDR3 DNA follows: TGTGCTAGCAGTCCGGGACAGGGGGTTGTCGAGCAGTACTTC. Full variable domain (remainder filled in from reference TRBV28 and TRBJ2-7): DVKVTQSSRYLVKRTGEKVFLECVQDMDHENMFWYRQDPGLGLRLIYFSYDVKMKEKGDIPEGYSVSREKKERFSLILESASTNQTSMYLCASSPGQGVVEQYFGPGTRLTVT.

This clonotype was recorded a few times. J is TRBJ1-6 and V is TRBV30; D ambiguous. The V end lost 6 bases, the J end lost 7 bases, and 10 bases lay between the germline ends. Germline lookup yields CDR1 GTSNPN and CDR2 SVGIG (reference sequence). This CDR3 contains 12 residues. The CDR3, as DNA: TGTGCCTGCGGGCTGAGGAATTCACCCCTCCACTTT. This gives the protein CACGLRNSPLHF.

Many counts were recorded for this clonotype. This rearrangement joins TRBV3-1 to TRBJ2-7; D may match TRBD1 or TRBD2 (6 bases each). V was shortened by 0 bases and J by 0 bases, with 12 bases between the two germline ends. CDR1 and CDR2 (germline): LGHDT, YNNKEL (reference sequence). This CDR3 is built from 16 residues. As DNA, the CDR3 is TGTGCCAGCAGCCAAGATGGAGGGACACACTCCTACGAGCAGTACTTC. It is translated as CASSQDGGTHSYEQYF.

This clonotype occurred many times. This could be a read error, since a much larger clone is one nucleotide away. This chain joins TRBV6-5 and TRBJ2-7; 8 bases line up with TRBD2. CDR1 is MNHEY and CDR2 is SVGAGI in the germline V gene. The CDR3 sequence is 15 residues long. In DNA form, the CDR3 reads TGTGTCAGCAGTACTGGACTAGCCGCCACGTACGAGCAGTACTTC. Translating gives CVSSTGLAATYEQYF.

This clonotype was observed at least ten times. The chain has TRBV7-9 and TRBJ2-7, with D perhaps being TRBD1 or TRBD2 (5 bases each). V was clipped by 5 bases and J by 3 bases, with 17 bases between them. CDR1 SEHNR and CDR2 FQNEAQ come from the germline V gene (reference sequence). The CDR3 contains 15 residues. CDR3 region: CASSPTLGDHYEQYF. The CDR3 coding sequence is TGTGCCAGCAGCCCCACGTTGGGGGACCACTACGAGCAGTACTTC.

The chain couples TRBV11-1 to TRBJ2-7; TRBD2 agrees at 7 bases. In germline, CDR1 is SGHAT, CDR2 FQDESV (reference sequence). The J segment lost 4 bases and the V segment lost 1 base, leaving 13 bases of the junction unmatched. The length of the CDR3 is 17 residues. The CDR3 DNA follows: TGTGCCAGCAGCTTAGGGTTCCTCGCGGGAGATCGGTACGAGCAGTACTTC. Protein sequence: CASSLGFLAGDRYEQYF.

In its sample, this clonotype was seen many times. The V gene is TRBV2, the J gene TRBJ2-6; D may match TRBD1 or TRBD2 (5 bases each). This CDR3 region has 15 residues. Germline V gene data show CDR1 as SNHLY and CDR2 as FYNNEI. V lost 7 bases, J lost 2 bases, and 12 bases lay in between. The DNA for the CDR3 is TGTGCCAGCATTGAGGGGTCAGCTGGGGCCAACGTCCTGACTTTC. It translates to CASIEGSAGANVLTF.

The gene calls are TRBV6-1 and TRBJ2-7, with D hard to call. Trimming shortened V by 1 base and J by 2 bases, and 9 bases separated the two germline ends. The CDR3 has 14 amino acids. Germline lookup yields CDR1 MNHNS and CDR2 SASEGT. The CDR3 reads CASSEVGSTYEQYF. As DNA, the CDR3 is TGTGCCAGCAGTGAAGTTGGCTCTACCTACGAGCAGTACTTC.

The V gene is TRBV24-1, the J gene TRBJ1-2; possibly TRBD1 for D (5 bases). CDR1 is KGHDR and CDR2 is SFDVKD in the germline V gene. Deletions cut 5 bases from V and 4 bases from J, with 13 bases between. The CDR3 has 14 amino acids. DNA of the CDR3: TGTGCCACCAGTGGTCCCACAGGAGCCTATGGCTACACCTTC. This translates into CATSGPTGAYGYTF.

This clonotype was seen ten or more times. V is TRBV2 and J is TRBJ1-3, with 9 positions matching TRBD1. V lost 6 bases to trimming and J lost 1 base; unmatched junction nucleotides: 13. Germline CDR1 reads SNHLY; CDR2 reads FYNNEI. The CDR3 consists of 18 residues. CDR3: CASSPDPGQGLSGNTIYF. CDR3 nucleotides: TGTGCCAGCAGCCCTGATCCGGGACAGGGTTTATCTGGAAACACCATATATTTT.